One and the same sample provided the 5 T cell receptor beta chains below, sequenced in a study of T-cell reconstitution after alpha-beta-depleted transplantation in children. A library of TCRbeta sequences, prepared with unique molecular identifiers, was generated. MiXCR, run by TCRdb on the PCR reads, gives a single entry per CDR3 protein. Of about 640,000 distinct CDR3 sequences in the sample, roughly 17% were seen once. The material was PBMCs from the stem cell graft donor, obtained from the stem cell graft. The receptors originated from a human donor who donated a stem cell graft to a child with acute myeloid leukemia.

The J gene is TRBJ1-1, the V gene TRBV5-1; tentative D call: TRBD1 (6 bases). The CDR3 is 14 amino acids. Trimming cost V 4 bases and J 4 bases, with 14 bases left between them. Germline values: CDR1 SGHRS, CDR2 YFSETQ. Here the CDR3 reads CASSPGTRITEAFF. In DNA form, the CDR3 reads TGCGCCAGCAGCCCCGGGACAAGGATCACTGAAGCTTTCTTT.

A few counts support this clonotype. The chain couples TRBV20-1 to TRBJ2-7, with D tentatively TRBD1 (6 bases). This CDR3 spans 12 amino acids. The ends were cut back, 6 bases at V and 4 bases at J, with 13 bases in the middle. Per the germline V gene, CDR1 is DFQATT and CDR2 is SNEGSKA (reference sequence). The CDR3 DNA reads TGCAGTGCCACCGGGACAAATTACGAGCAGTACTTC. This codes for CSATGTNYEQYF.

The CDR3 loop reads CASSLATGQANEQFF. DNA for the CDR3: TGTGCCAGCAGCTTAGCCACAGGGCAAGCCAATGAGCAGTTCTTC. The rearrangement uses TRBV7-2 and TRBJ2-1; a possible D gene is TRBD1 (6 bases). Trimming removed 0 bases at V and 6 bases at J, with 12 bases between. The germline V gene has CDR1 SGHTA and CDR2 FQGNSA. The CDR3 loop spans 15 amino acids.

This clonotype turned up a few times. The chain recombines TRBV20-1 with TRBJ2-2, with a tentative D call TRBD2 (5 bases). Trimming pared 6 bases from V and 6 bases from J, leaving 17 bases between. Germline CDR1 DFQATT, CDR2 SNEGSKA (reference sequence). The CDR3 totals 14 residues. The CDR3 coding sequence is TGCAGTGCCGAGAGGGCGGGCCGCTCCGGGGAGCTGTTTTTT. It yields the protein CSAERAGRSGELFF.

This clonotype was recorded at least ten times. The chain couples TRBV9 to TRBJ1-1; 9 nucleotides match TRBD1. The length of the CDR3 is 15 residues. Trimming removed 1 base from V and 4 bases from J; junction bases left unmatched: 5. In germline, CDR1 is SGDLS, CDR2 YYNGEE. The CDR3 loop is CASSVSDRGGTEAFF. CDR3 DNA sequence: TGTGCCAGCAGCGTATCGGACAGGGGTGGCACTGAAGCTTTCTTT.